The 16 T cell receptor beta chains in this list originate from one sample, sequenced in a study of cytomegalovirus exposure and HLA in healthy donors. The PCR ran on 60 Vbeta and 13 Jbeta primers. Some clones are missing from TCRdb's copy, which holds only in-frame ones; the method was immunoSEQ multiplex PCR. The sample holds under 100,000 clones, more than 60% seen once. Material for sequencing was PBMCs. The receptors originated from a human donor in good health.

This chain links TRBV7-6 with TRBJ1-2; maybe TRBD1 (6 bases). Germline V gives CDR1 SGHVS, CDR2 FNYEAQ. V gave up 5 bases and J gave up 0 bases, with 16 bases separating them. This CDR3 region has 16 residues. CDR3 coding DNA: TGTGCCAGCAGCCCGGCAGGGGAACCCCCTAACTATGGCTACACCTTC. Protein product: CASSPAGEPPNYGYTF.

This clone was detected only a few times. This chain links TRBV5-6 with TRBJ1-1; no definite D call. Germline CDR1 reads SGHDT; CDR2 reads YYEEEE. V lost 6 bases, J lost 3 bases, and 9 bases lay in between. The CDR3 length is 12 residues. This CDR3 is CASTFGYTEAFF. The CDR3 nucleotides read TGTGCCAGCACCTTCGGGTACACTGAAGCTTTCTTT. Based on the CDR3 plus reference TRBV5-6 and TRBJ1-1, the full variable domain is DAGVTQSPTHLIKTRGQQVTLRCSPKSGHDTVSWYQQALGQGPQFIFQYYEEEERQRGNFPDRFSGHQFPNYSSELNVNALLLGDSALYLCASTFGYTEAFFGQGTRLTVV.

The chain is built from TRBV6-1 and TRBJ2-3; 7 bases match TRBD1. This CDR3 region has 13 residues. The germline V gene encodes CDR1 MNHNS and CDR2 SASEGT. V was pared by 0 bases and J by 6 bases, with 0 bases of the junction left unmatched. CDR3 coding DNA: TGTGCCAGCAGTGAAGCACAGGGGGATACGCAGTATTTT. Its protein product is CASSEAQGDTQYF.

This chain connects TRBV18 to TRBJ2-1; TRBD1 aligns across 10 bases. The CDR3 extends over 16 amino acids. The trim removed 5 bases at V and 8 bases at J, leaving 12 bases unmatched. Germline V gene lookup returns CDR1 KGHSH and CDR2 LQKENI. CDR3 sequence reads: CASSSTTGGAGDEQFF. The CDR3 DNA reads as TGTGCCAGCTCATCAACGACAGGGGGCGCAGGCGATGAGCAGTTCTTC.

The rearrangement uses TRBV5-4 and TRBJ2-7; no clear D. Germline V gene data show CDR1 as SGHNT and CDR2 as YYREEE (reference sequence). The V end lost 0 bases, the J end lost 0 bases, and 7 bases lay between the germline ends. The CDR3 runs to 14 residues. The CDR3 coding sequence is TGTGCCAGCAGCTTGGGTCGGAGCTCCTACGAGCAGTACTTC. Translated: CASSLGRSSYEQYF.

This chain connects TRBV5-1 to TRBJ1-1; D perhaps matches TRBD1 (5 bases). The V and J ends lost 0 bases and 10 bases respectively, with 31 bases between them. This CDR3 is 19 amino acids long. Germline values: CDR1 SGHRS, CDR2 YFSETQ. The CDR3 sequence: CASSLDLSTPLRQGLRAFF. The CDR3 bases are TGCGCCAGCAGCTTGGATTTATCTACTCCTCTTCGGCAGGGTCTTCGAGCTTTCTTT.

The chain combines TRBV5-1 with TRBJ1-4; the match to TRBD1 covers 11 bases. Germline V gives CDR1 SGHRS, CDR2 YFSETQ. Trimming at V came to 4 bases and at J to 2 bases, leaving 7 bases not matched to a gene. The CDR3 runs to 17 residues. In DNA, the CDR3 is TGCGCCAGCAGCCCCGGACAGGGGGCCAAGACTAATGAAAAACTGTTTTTT. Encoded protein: CASSPGQGAKTNEKLFF.

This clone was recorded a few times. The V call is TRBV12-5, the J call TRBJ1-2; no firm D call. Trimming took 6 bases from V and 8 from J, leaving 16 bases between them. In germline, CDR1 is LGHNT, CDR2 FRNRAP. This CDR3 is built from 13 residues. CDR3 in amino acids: CASGVLTSRGYTF. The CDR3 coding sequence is TGTGCTAGTGGGGTCCTCACCTCTAGGGGCTACACCTTC.

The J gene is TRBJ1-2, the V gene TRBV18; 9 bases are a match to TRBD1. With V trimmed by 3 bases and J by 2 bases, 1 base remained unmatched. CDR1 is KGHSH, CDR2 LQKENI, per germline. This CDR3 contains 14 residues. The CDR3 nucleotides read TGTGCCAGCTCACCCGGGACAGGGAACTATGGCTACACCTTC. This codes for CASSPGTGNYGYTF.

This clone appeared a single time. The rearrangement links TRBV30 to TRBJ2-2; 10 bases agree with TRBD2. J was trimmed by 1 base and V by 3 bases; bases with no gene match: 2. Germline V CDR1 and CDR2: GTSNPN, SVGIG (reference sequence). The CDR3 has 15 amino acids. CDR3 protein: CAWRTSGWNTGELFF. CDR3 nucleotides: TGTGCCTGGAGGACTAGCGGGTGGAACACCGGGGAGCTGTTTTTT.

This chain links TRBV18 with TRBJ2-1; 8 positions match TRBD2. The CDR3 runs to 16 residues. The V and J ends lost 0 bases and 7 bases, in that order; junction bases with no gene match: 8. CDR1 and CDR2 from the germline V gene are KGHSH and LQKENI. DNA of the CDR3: TGTGCCAGCTCACCACCAGGGGCGGGAGGTACTAATGAGCAGTTCTTC. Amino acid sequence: CASSPPGAGGTNEQFF.

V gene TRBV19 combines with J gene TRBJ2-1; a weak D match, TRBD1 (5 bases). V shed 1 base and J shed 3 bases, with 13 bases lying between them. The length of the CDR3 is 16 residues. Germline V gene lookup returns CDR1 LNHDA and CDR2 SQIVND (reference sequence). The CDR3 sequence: CASSIVPGKGYNEQFF. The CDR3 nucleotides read TGTGCCAGTAGTATAGTCCCAGGGAAGGGCTACAATGAGCAGTTCTTC.

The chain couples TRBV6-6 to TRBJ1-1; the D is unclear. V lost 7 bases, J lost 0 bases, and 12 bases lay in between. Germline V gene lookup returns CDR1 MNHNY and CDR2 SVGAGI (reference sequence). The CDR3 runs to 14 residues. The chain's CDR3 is CASTRRGLNTEAFF. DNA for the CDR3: TGTGCCAGCACCCGGCGAGGATTGAACACTGAAGCTTTCTTT.

Here the CDR3 DNA reads TGTGCCAGCAGCCAAGAACCAGGGGGCTTCTACGAGCAGTACTTC. Amino acid sequence: CASSQEPGGFYEQYF. The gene calls are TRBV14 and TRBJ2-7; 8 positions match TRBD1. The CDR3 extends over 15 amino acids. Germline CDR1 is SGHDN and CDR2 is FVKESK. V gave up 0 bases and J gave up 3 bases; unmatched junction bases: 4.

CDR3 sequence (DNA): TGTGCCAGCAGTGACTGGACACCACCCTACGAGCAGTACTTC. It codes for CASSDWTPPYEQYF. V gene TRBV6-1 combines with J gene TRBJ2-7, with D possibly being TRBD1 (5 bases). Germline CDR1 reads MNHNS; CDR2 reads SASEGT. Trimming stripped 3 bases from V and 2 bases from J, with 11 bases between. The CDR3 is 14 residues long.

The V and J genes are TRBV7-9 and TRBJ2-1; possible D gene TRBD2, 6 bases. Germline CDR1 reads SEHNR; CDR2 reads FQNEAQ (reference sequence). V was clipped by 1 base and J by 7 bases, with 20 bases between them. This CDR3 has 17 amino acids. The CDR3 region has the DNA TGTGCCAGCAGCTTAGATTGGGTAGGCGGGATGGGTAATGAGCAGTTCTTC. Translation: CASSLDWVGGMGNEQFF. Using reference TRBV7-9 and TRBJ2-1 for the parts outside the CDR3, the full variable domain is DTGVSQNPRHKITKRGQNVTFRCDPISEHNRLYWYRQTLGQGPEFLTYFQNEAQLEKSRLLSDRFSAERPKGSFSTLEIQRTEQGDSAMYLCASSLDWVGGMGNEQFFGPGTRLTVL.